The entry that follows covers one TCR beta chain sequence. The entry originates in a study of blood T cell repertoires in COVID-19. Study information: Some COVID-19 samples were acute and others convalescent; all came from the United States, Italy and Spain. The analysed material was cDNA or gDNA that came from T cells, B-cell-depleted T cells, or PBMCs.

Methods used by the authors: Reference gene primer amplification gave estimated nucleated cell counts. Generated by immunoSEQ multiplex PCR, the TCRdb table keeps only in-frame clones and is missing some. V and J calls plus clone size are reproduced from that table; the DNA served to infer D and trimming. This sample yields roughly 350,000 clones, of which around 89% are seen a single time; 3% to 4% belongs to the top ten. The CDR3 contains 14 residues. Looked up from germline, CDR1 is SGHTA and CDR2 is FQGNSA. With 2 bases clipped from V and 6 bases from J, the junction kept 2 bases outside the gene matches.

The V call is TRBV7-2, the J call TRBJ2-7; TRBD2 matches 12 bases. The source material was peripheral blood. This receptor was obtained from a woman in her fifties or sixties with active or convalescent COVID-19. The CDR3 protein is CASSLLAGGPEQYF. Written as DNA, the CDR3 is TGTGCCAGCAGCTTACTAGCGGGAGGGCCCGAGCAGTACTTC.